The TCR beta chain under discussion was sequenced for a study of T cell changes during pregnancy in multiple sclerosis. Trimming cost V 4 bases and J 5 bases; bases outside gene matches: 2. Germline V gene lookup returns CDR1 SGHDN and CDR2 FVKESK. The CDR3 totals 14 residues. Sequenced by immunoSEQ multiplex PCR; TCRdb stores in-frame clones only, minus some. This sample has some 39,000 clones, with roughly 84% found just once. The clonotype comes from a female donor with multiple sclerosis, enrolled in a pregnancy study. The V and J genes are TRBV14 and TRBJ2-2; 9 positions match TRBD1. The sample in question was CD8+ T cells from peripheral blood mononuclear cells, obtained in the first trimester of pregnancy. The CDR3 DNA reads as TGTGCCAGCAGCCGGGACAGGGTTACCGGGGAGCTGTTTTTT. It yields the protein CASSRDRVTGELFF.